This T cell receptor (beta chain) originates from a study of cytomegalovirus exposure and HLA in healthy donors (dated by TCRdb to the late 2010s). A note on the overall study: According to an earlier analysis of several hundred of the donors, about 179 million T cells yielded over 100 million unique TCR beta sequences and more than 250 Gb of sequence data. The number of donors typed differed by locus, with roughly 629-640 for A, B, C, DRB1 and DQB1, 522 for DQA1, 600 to 610 for DPA1, and 400 to 490 for DPB1. Among under 450 genotyped donors of the cohort, an average of approximately 240,000 unique TCR beta nucleotide sequences were sequenced per donor, approximately 20% of them non-productive. High-throughput TCR immunosequencing, statistical association of individual TCRs with disease status, and machine learning were combined to predict cytomegalovirus infection status. In a later genetic analysis, genome-wide SNP genotypes for about three fifths of the roughly 670 donors were used, and that subset was treated as a discovery cohort. Along with the roughly 610-subject first cohort, a separate validation cohort of approximately 110 different subjects was used. The study was designed to test whether signatures of past pathogen exposure could be identified by cataloging public T cell receptors. Donor age, sex, ethnicity and CMV serostatus were compiled alongside the repertoire data. Five DR-DQ haplotypes were handled as single units for association and clustering because linkage in the cohort was strong. A later analysis re-analyzed previously published TCR beta repertoires from 500 to 700 donors and added high-resolution HLA genotyping to study TCR occurrence patterns. An early release covering 550 to 700 HLA-typed donors comprised approximately 300 gigabases of sequencing data and some 79 million unique TCR sequences. All discovery cohort repertoires had been generated using a single sequencing platform. An earlier analysis of approximately 630 of the donors applied high-throughput TCR beta sequencing to assess whether each TCR beta V gene segment acted as functional or pseudogenic. Of the roughly 400 genotyped donors, approximately 82% fell in the genetic ancestry cluster associated with self-reported Caucasian donors. Rather than using new phenotypic data, the later analysis identified candidate immune exposures from TCR beta sequences and from how often those sequences occurred across donors. Using immunosequencing, the study profiled T cell repertoires from fewer than 700 subjects and related those repertoires to cytomegalovirus serostatus. HLA typing covered class I and class II loci at four-digit resolution.

Broader findings and caveats from the paper: Strong co-occurrence of HLA alleles, especially DR and DQ, made assigning TCR associations to individual alleles difficult. In a later analysis, some 17,000 TCR beta sequences were associated with specific HLA alleles at a false discovery rate of 0.05. According to a later genetic analysis, donors in an Asian-associated ancestry cluster had fewer N-insertions in productive TCRs than the approximately 650-donor mean. A further reported finding was that TCR beta sequences accurately predicted the HLA-A and HLA-B alleles for most subjects in the first cohort. The sequencing pipeline was judged likely to have produced a cluster of highly shared sequence variants as a technical artifact. A later genetic analysis associated a missense DCLRE1C variant with V-gene and J-gene trimming of TCR beta chains, and an independent cohort replicated the association. A later analysis found that most CMV-associated TCR beta chains appeared HLA-restricted, with HLA associations seemingly driven largely by CMV exposure. Linkage disequilibrium might explain the correlated functional status among segregating V segments, but an unknown experimental factor could not be ruled out. Seventeen rarely observed V segments, including chromosome 9 orphons, were excluded from the earlier analysis of some 590 of the donors because counts were too low. The cohort was sequenced for TCR beta chains only, and without alpha or paired-chain data the features that could be detected were limited. In both the original and validation cohorts, the classifier was reported to diagnose cytomegalovirus status with high specificity and sensitivity. It was suggested by the authors that the approach could potentially be generalized to other disease states and immunological phenotypes. An earlier analysis of approximately 600 of the donors showed that most TCR beta V segments appeared in productive rearrangements either about 87% or about 30% of the time, which broadly matched IMGT annotations. A total of 150 or so TCR beta chains were listed by the study as associated with cytomegalovirus. Presence/absence analyses assumed roughly uniform sequencing depth across donors, an assumption that may not hold. Because the 87-base-pair reads could not distinguish some IMGT-functional V segments, including TRBV6-2 and TRBV6-3, those segments were excluded. In vitro tests confirmed that three of the cytomegalovirus-associated TCR beta chains recognize cytomegalovirus antigens. In a later analysis, TCR association rates were found to vary across HLA loci, with the most associated TCRs seen for DRB1 alleles and the fewest for HLA-C alleles. Because some donors lacked HLA typing at each locus, the association tests relied only on the typed subset. Immune exposure information for the cohort was limited to CMV serostatus. Across donors, most TCR sequences were observed very rarely, whereas some public TCRs were present in many individuals. In a later analysis, several top co-occurrence clusters were reported to appear linked to parvovirus B19, influenza, CMV and Epstein-Barr virus. In a later analysis, HLA-associated TCR beta chains were found to be more clonally expanded and to have lower generation probabilities than equally common non-associated chains.

Concerning this clone itself: Its antigen is still unknown. The input lacks base qualities; no much larger clone sits a single base away.

The CDR3 sequence holds 13 residues, the cysteine and phenylalanine included. Only the CDR3 DNA stays, 39 bases, in frame from base 1. V loses 6 bases of germline sequence and J loses 11 bases, and the interval between the two ends is 19 bases. Per the germline V gene (reference sequence), MNHNY is the CDR1 and SVGAGI is the CDR2. Library construction relied on the immunoSEQ multiplex PCR assay. A mixture of 60 forward primers for TCR Vbeta segments and 13 reverse primers for TCR Jbeta segments was used in the multiplex PCR. The CDR3 region of rearranged TCR beta genes was amplified from genomic DNA by a multiplex PCR assay. On the Illumina HiSeq System, the amplified TCR beta libraries were sequenced as 87-base-pair reads. The authors' analysis ran thus. Across the 600 to 700 repertoires, a later analysis counted some 81 million unique TCR beta chains, roughly 11 million of which were shared by at least two donors. Raw reads were error-corrected and collapsed into unique sequences by a nearest-neighbor algorithm in which closely related sequences were merged to remove PCR and sequencing errors. CDR3 sequences were aligned to IMGT reference sequences to assign V, D and J gene segments. For a sequence to be retained, a match of at least six nucleotides to both a V gene segment and a J gene segment was required. A rearrangement counted as productive if the CDR3 had no stop codons and remained in frame with V and J, and every other rearrangement counted as non-productive. CDR3 was defined by IMGT convention, running from the second conserved V-encoded cysteine to the conserved J-encoded phenylalanine. In an earlier analysis of approximately 590 of the donors, sequences lacking an unambiguous match to a single V gene segment were excluded. In an earlier analysis of 587 of the donors, V segments were called functional above 56.7% productive rearrangements and were called segregating when the between-donor standard deviation exceeded 5%. A statistical classification framework was developed to diagnose cytomegalovirus status using the catalog of TCR beta chain sequences. In a later analysis, TCR nucleotide sequences were compared against IMGT/GENE-DB human TR gene sequences so that V and J genes could be assigned. A later analysis assigned CDR3 sequences and most-parsimonious VDJ recombination scenarios with the TCRdist pipeline. A later analysis defined each TCR beta chain by its CDR3 amino acid sequence plus V-gene family, and excluded reads lacking a unique V-gene family. In a later analysis, around 650 highly shared, low-generation-probability nucleotide sequences were removed to address suspected cross-contamination and a sequencing artifact. In a later analysis, a clonal expansion index was calculated for each public chain from normalized within-repertoire ranks of inferred template counts. Generation probabilities in a later analysis came from a VDJ recombination model fitted to out-of-frame rearrangements, and those results were checked against IGoR. A later analysis scored TCR-TCR, TCR-HLA and TCR-CMV co-occurrence with hypergeometric tests, applying a repertoire-size bias correction to TCR pairs. To estimate false discovery rates, a later analysis permuted the HLA or CMV assignments 20 times. In a later analysis, co-occurring TCRs were grouped with DBSCAN, and TCRdist sequence similarity was added when clustering was performed within HLA-allele-positive subsets. Repertoires with fewer than 30,000 or more than 120,000 public chains, plus five repertoires with anomalous nucleotide sharing, were excluded from co-occurrence clustering. TCRdb retrieved this table from immuneACCESS and kept in-frame rearrangements only. Not all clones are present; in checked studies, unresolved V genes account for under half, and no reason is known for the remainder. The V and J calls and clone size were taken over from that table, and D and trimming were inferred from the DNA. Within this sample are nearly 110,000 clones, with 71% of them counted one time only. Less than 3% of the sample is in the top ten clones.

In total, over 600 healthy bone marrow donors made up the cohort. All cohort members were sampled while nominally healthy, although unrecorded immune exposures were likely present. The donor was CMV seronegative and was included in the group of a few hundred seronegative cohort members. A peripheral blood sample was provided by each donor, and peripheral blood mononuclear cells were used for TCR beta sequencing. Genomic DNA extraction from the blood cell samples was performed with the Qiagen DNeasy Blood Extraction Kit. This TCR derives from a female donor in good health and CMV-seronegative. Here the chain combines TRBV6-6 and TRBJ2-5, with a tentative D gene TRBD2 over 6 matching bases. The material sequenced was PBMCs. In nucleotides, the sequence is TGTGCCAGCAGCCGGGACTCCCCCTTAGAGCAGTACTTC. Translated, this is CASSRDSPLEQYF.